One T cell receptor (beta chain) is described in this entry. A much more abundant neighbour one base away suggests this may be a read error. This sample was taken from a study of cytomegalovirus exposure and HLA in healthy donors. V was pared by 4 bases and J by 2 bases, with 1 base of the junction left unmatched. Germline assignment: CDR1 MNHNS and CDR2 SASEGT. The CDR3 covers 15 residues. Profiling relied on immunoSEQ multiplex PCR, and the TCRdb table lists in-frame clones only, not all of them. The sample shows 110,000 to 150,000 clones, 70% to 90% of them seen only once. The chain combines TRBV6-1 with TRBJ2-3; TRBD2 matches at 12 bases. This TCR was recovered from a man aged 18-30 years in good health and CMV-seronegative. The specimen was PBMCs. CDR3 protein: CASSGTSGTTDTQYF. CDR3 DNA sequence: TGTGCCAGCAGTGGGACTAGCGGGACCACAGATACGCAGTATTTT.